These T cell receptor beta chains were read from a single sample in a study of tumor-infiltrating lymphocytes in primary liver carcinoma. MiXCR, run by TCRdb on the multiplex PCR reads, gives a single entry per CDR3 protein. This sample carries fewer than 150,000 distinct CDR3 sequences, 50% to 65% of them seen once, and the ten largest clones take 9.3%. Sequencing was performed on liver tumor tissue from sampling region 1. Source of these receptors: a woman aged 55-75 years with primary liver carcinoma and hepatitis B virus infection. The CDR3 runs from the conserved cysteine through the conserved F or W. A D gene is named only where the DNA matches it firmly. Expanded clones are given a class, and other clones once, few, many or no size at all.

cdr3_aa: CTSSLTSGSAVGGNEQFF
cdr3_nt: TGTACCAGCAGCTTAACTTCTGGGTCTGCGGTAGGCGGTAATGAGCAGTTCTTC
d_call: NA
j_call: TRBJ2-1
v_call: TRBV11-2
clone_size: NA

cdr3_aa: CASSLRGREQYF
cdr3_nt: TGTGCCAGCAGTTTACGGGGTCGTGAGCAGTACTTC
d_call: NA
j_call: TRBJ2-7
v_call: TRBV12-3/TRBV12-4
clone_size: many

cdr3_aa: CASSPSRGRAHNEQFF
cdr3_nt: TGTGCCAGCAGCCCCTCGCGCGGGAGGGCCCACAATGAGCAGTTCTTC
d_call: TRBD2
j_call: TRBJ2-1
v_call: TRBV14
clone_size: NA

cdr3_aa: CASTLDIPNTEAFF
cdr3_nt: TGTGCCAGCACCCTCGACATCCCGAACACTGAAGCTTTCTTT
d_call: NA
j_call: TRBJ1-1
v_call: TRBV12-3/TRBV12-4
clone_size: many

cdr3_aa: CASSLARGATNEKLFF
cdr3_nt: TGTGCCAGCAGCTTAGCGCGGGGTGCAACTAATGAAAAACTGTTTTTT
d_call: NA
j_call: TRBJ1-4
v_call: TRBV7-9
clone_size: many

cdr3_aa: CASSFDVGITGSHLHF
cdr3_nt: TGTGCCAGCAGCTTTGATGTAGGAATTACGGGGTCACACCTCCACTTT
d_call: NA
j_call: TRBJ1-6
v_call: TRBV5-4
clone_size: NA

cdr3_aa: CVTARERDTDTQYF
cdr3_nt: TGCGTCACCGCGAGAGAAAGGGACACAGATACGCAGTATTTT
d_call: NA
j_call: TRBJ2-3
v_call: TRBV10-1
clone_size: NA

cdr3_aa: CASSWKRGGLWFF
cdr3_nt: TGTGCCAGCAGTTGGAAGCGGGGGGGCCTATGGTTCTTC
d_call: TRBD2
j_call: TRBJ2-1
v_call: TRBV6-2/TRBV6-3
clone_size: NA

cdr3_aa: CASTPGGGMNTEAFF
cdr3_nt: TGTGCCAGCACCCCTGGAGGGGGGATGAACACTGAAGCTTTCTTT
d_call: NA
j_call: TRBJ1-1
v_call: TRBV28
clone_size: NA

cdr3_aa: CASSPPGGRWNYEQYF
cdr3_nt: TGTGCCAGTAGCCCCCCAGGCGGGAGGTGGAACTACGAGCAGTACTTC
d_call: TRBD2
j_call: TRBJ2-7
v_call: TRBV5-4
clone_size: NA

cdr3_aa: CAGSFQGLGGYAF
cdr3_nt: TGTGCCGGCAGCTTCCAGGGGTTAGGAGGCTACGCCTTC
d_call: NA
j_call: TRBJ1-2
v_call: TRBV11-3
clone_size: NA

cdr3_aa: CASAVGGGATFETQHF
cdr3_nt: NA
d_call: NA
j_call: TRBJ2-5
v_call: TRBV11-2
clone_size: NA

cdr3_aa: CASSLSRDRGGSTQAFF
cdr3_nt: TGTGCCAGCAGTCTCTCCCGGGACAGGGGAGGTTCGACTCAAGCTTTCTTT
d_call: TRBD1
j_call: TRBJ1-1
v_call: TRBV28
clone_size: NA

cdr3_aa: CASSYSTPGQSSYEQYF
cdr3_nt: TGTGCCAGCAGTTATTCCACCCCGGGACAGAGCTCATACGAGCAGTACTTC
d_call: TRBD1
j_call: TRBJ2-7
v_call: TRBV6-5
clone_size: NA

cdr3_aa: CASSYQREGNYGYTF
cdr3_nt: TGTGCCAGCAGTTACCAACGGGAGGGTAACTATGGCTACACCTTC
d_call: NA
j_call: TRBJ1-2
v_call: TRBV6-6
clone_size: many

cdr3_aa: CASSLGPGSPLHF
cdr3_nt: TGTGCCAGCAGCTTAGGGCCGGGTTCACCTCTTCACTTT
d_call: NA
j_call: TRBJ1-6
v_call: TRBV11-2
clone_size: NA

cdr3_aa: CARSLGTSGGYHTGREQFF
cdr3_nt: TGTGCCAGAAGCCTAGGGACTAGCGGGGGATATCATACCGGGCGTGAGCAGTTCTTC
d_call: TRBD2
j_call: TRBJ2-1
v_call: TRBV5-3
clone_size: few

cdr3_aa: CASGSTGARSNEQFF
cdr3_nt: TGTGCCAGCGGCTCAACCGGGGCTAGAAGCAATGAGCAGTTCTTT
d_call: NA
j_call: TRBJ2-1
v_call: TRBV11-3
clone_size: NA

cdr3_aa: CASRVRGRNSPLHF
cdr3_nt: TGTGCCAGCAGGGTCAGGGGTCGGAATTCACCCCTCCACTTT
d_call: NA
j_call: TRBJ1-6
v_call: TRBV6-1
clone_size: many

cdr3_aa: CVSSAINGGQYNEQFF
cdr3_nt: TGTGTCAGCAGCGCGATTAACGGAGGCCAATACAATGAGCAGTTCTTC
d_call: NA
j_call: TRBJ2-1
v_call: TRBV11-3
clone_size: NA

cdr3_aa: CASSPESGTDINNQPQHF
cdr3_nt: TGTGCCAGCAGCCCTGAATCCGGGACAGACATTAACAATCAGCCCCAGCATTTT
d_call: TRBD1
j_call: TRBJ1-5
v_call: TRBV5-5
clone_size: NA

cdr3_aa: CASSLGQGGNQPQHF
cdr3_nt: TGTGCCAGCAGCCTCGGACAGGGTGGCAATCAGCCCCAGCATTTT
d_call: TRBD1
j_call: TRBJ1-5
v_call: TRBV6-5
clone_size: many

cdr3_aa: CASSQDGMGLAGAEQYF
cdr3_nt: TGTGCCAGCAGCCAAGATGGGATGGGACTAGCGGGAGCCGAGCAGTACTTC
d_call: TRBD2
j_call: TRBJ2-7
v_call: TRBV4-2
clone_size: many

cdr3_aa: CASGRAGLTVYEQYF
cdr3_nt: TGTGCCAGCGGCCGTGCCGGACTAACGGTTTACGAGCAGTACTTC
d_call: NA
j_call: TRBJ2-7
v_call: TRBV11-2
clone_size: NA

cdr3_aa: CATSEGLGEQYF
cdr3_nt: TGTGCCACCAGTGAGGGACTAGGAGAGCAGTACTTC
d_call: TRBD2
j_call: TRBJ2-7
v_call: TRBV24-1
clone_size: NA

cdr3_aa: CASRGQGQETEYF
cdr3_nt: TGCGCCAGCAGAGGACAGGGCCAAGAGACCGAGTACTTC
d_call: TRBD1
j_call: TRBJ2-5
v_call: TRBV4-1
clone_size: NA

cdr3_aa: CASGPHGSYTDTQYF
cdr3_nt: TGTGCTAGCGGCCCACATGGGTCATACACAGATACGCAGTATTTT
d_call: NA
j_call: TRBJ2-3
v_call: TRBV11-2
clone_size: NA

cdr3_aa: CVSSYGQVNTEAFF
cdr3_nt: TGTGTCAGCAGTTACGGCCAAGTTAACACTGAAGCTTTCTTT
d_call: NA
j_call: TRBJ1-1
v_call: TRBV6-5
clone_size: NA

cdr3_aa: CASSSPGAPDTDTQYF
cdr3_nt: TGTGCCAGCAGTTCCCCTGGGGCCCCGGACACAGATACGCAGTATTTT
d_call: NA
j_call: TRBJ2-3
v_call: TRBV28
clone_size: many

cdr3_aa: CASRPGGASGTGELFF
cdr3_nt: TGTGCCAGCAGACCGGGAGGTGCCTCGGGCACCGGGGAGCTGTTTTTT
d_call: TRBD2
j_call: TRBJ2-2
v_call: TRBV28
clone_size: few

cdr3_aa: CASRRQQGATEKLFF
cdr3_nt: TGTGCCAGCAGGAGACAACAGGGGGCGACAGAAAAACTGTTTTTT
d_call: TRBD1
j_call: TRBJ1-4
v_call: TRBV12-3/TRBV12-4
clone_size: many

cdr3_aa: CASSLTAGTDTQYF
cdr3_nt: TGTGCCAGCAGCTTAACAGCGGGCACAGATACGCAGTATTTT
d_call: NA
j_call: TRBJ2-3
v_call: TRBV7-3
clone_size: many

cdr3_aa: CSSRGLADVTDTQYF
cdr3_nt: TGCAGCTCACGAGGGTTAGCGGACGTCACGGATACGCAGTATTTT
d_call: NA
j_call: TRBJ2-3
v_call: TRBV29-1
clone_size: NA

cdr3_aa: CASNTPALAGGTDTQYF
cdr3_nt: TGTGCCAGCAATACGCCGGCACTAGCGGGAGGCACAGATACGCAGTATTTT
d_call: TRBD2
j_call: TRBJ2-3
v_call: TRBV11-2
clone_size: NA

cdr3_aa: CAISRDINTEAFF
cdr3_nt: TGTGCCATCAGCCGGGACATCAATACTGAAGCTTTCTTT
d_call: NA
j_call: TRBJ1-1
v_call: TRBV6-5
clone_size: few

cdr3_aa: CASSLYNEQFF
cdr3_nt: TGTGCCAGCAGCTTATACAATGAGCAGTTCTTC
d_call: NA
j_call: TRBJ2-1
v_call: TRBV5-6
clone_size: many

cdr3_aa: CASKENQNEHFF
cdr3_nt: TGTGCCAGCAAAGAGAACCAGAATGAGCACTTCTTC
d_call: NA
j_call: TRBJ2-1
v_call: TRBV28
clone_size: NA

cdr3_aa: CASSFFLAGGHEGDTQYF
cdr3_nt: TGTGCCAGCAGTTTCTTTCTCGCGGGCGGCCATGAAGGCGATACGCAGTATTTT
d_call: NA
j_call: TRBJ2-3
v_call: TRBV12-3/TRBV12-4
clone_size: NA

cdr3_aa: CTSSYSSIGGLTNEKLFF
cdr3_nt: TGTACCAGCAGTTACTCATCTATAGGGGGGTTAACTAATGAAAAACTGTTTTTT
d_call: NA
j_call: TRBJ1-4
v_call: TRBV6-5
clone_size: NA

cdr3_aa: CASSLEFLAQEQFF
cdr3_nt: TGCGCCAGCAGCTTGGAATTTTTAGCTCAGGAGCAGTTCTTC
d_call: NA
j_call: TRBJ2-1
v_call: TRBV5-1
clone_size: NA

cdr3_aa: CASRPGGEGLNEQFF
cdr3_nt: TGTGCCAGCAGGCCCGGGGGGGAGGGCTTAAATGAGCAGTTCTTC
d_call: TRBD2
j_call: TRBJ2-1
v_call: TRBV6-6
clone_size: many

cdr3_aa: CASSPGSANIQYF
cdr3_nt: TGTGCCAGCAGCCCAGGGAGTGCAAACATTCAGTACTTC
d_call: NA
j_call: TRBJ2-4
v_call: TRBV12-3/TRBV12-4
clone_size: many

cdr3_aa: CASSVKRAIYEQYF
cdr3_nt: TGTGCCAGCAGCGTGAAGAGGGCCATCTACGAGCAGTACTTC
d_call: NA
j_call: TRBJ2-7
v_call: TRBV11-1
clone_size: NA

cdr3_aa: CVSSPRQGPYNEQFF
cdr3_nt: TGTGTCAGCAGCCCGCGACAGGGACCCTACAATGAGCAGTTCTTC
d_call: TRBD1
j_call: TRBJ2-1
v_call: TRBV7-8
clone_size: NA

cdr3_aa: CACSYSFARTHTQYF
cdr3_nt: TGTGCCTGCAGTTACTCGTTCGCTCGAACACATACGCAGTATTTT
d_call: NA
j_call: TRBJ2-3
v_call: TRBV6-2/TRBV6-3
clone_size: NA

cdr3_aa: CASTPGAVKIGQVF
cdr3_nt: TGTGCCAGCACCCCTGGAGCGGTGAAAATTGGACAGGTCTTT
d_call: TRBD1
j_call: TRBJ1-1
v_call: TRBV11-2
clone_size: once

cdr3_aa: CASSERAPSGKVTEQCF
cdr3_nt: TGTGCCAGCAGTGAAAGAGCTCCTAGCGGGAAGGTTACCGAGCAGTGCTTC
d_call: TRBD2
j_call: TRBJ2-7
v_call: TRBV6-1
clone_size: NA

cdr3_aa: CASRDDPNYGYTF
cdr3_nt: TGTGCCAGCAGGGACGATCCTAACTATGGCTACACCTTC
d_call: NA
j_call: TRBJ1-2
v_call: TRBV6-1
clone_size: NA

cdr3_aa: CPSNSTGITRATNEKLFF
cdr3_nt: TGTCCCAGCAACTCGACAGGGATCACTCGAGCAACTAATGAAAAACTGTTTTTT
d_call: TRBD1
j_call: TRBJ1-4
v_call: TRBV11-2
clone_size: NA

cdr3_aa: CASSARKAGLANPYEQYF
cdr3_nt: TGTGCCAGCAGTGCTCGAAAAGCTGGACTAGCGAATCCCTACGAGCAGTACTTC
d_call: TRBD2
j_call: TRBJ2-7
v_call: TRBV6-2/TRBV6-3
clone_size: many

cdr3_aa: CISSLEQSHTGELSF
cdr3_nt: TGTATCAGCAGCTTAGAACAGTCTCACACCGGGGAGCTGTCTTTT
d_call: NA
j_call: TRBJ2-2
v_call: TRBV11-2
clone_size: NA